This passage covers 10 T cell receptor beta chains from one sample sequenced in a study of cytomegalovirus exposure and HLA in healthy donors. This PCR relied on a set of 60 Vbeta primers and 13 Jbeta primers. Libraries were prepared by immunoSEQ multiplex PCR; TCRdb keeps only in-frame clonotypes and omits some of them. The sample comprises roughly 150,000 clones, around 80% of which are singletons, and about 1.3% rests with the top ten. The sequencing input was PBMCs. These receptors were collected from a man aged 18-30 years in good health and CMV-seronegative.

This clone turned up a few times. The chain carries TRBV7-2 and TRBJ2-7, with D possibly matching TRBD2 (5 bases). The CDR3 is 14 amino acids. The germline V gene has CDR1 SGHTA and CDR2 FQGNSA. Trimming removed 11 bases at V and 2 bases at J, with 19 bases between. CDR3 loop: CACTPDSKTYEQYF. The CDR3 region has the DNA TGTGCCTGCACCCCGGACTCTAAAACCTACGAGCAGTACTTC.

In regard to this clone: The identical CDR3 is also encoded by other nucleotide sequences in the sample. CDR3 bases: TGTGCCAGCAGCCCCTCCTCCTACGAGCAGTACTTC. It is translated as CASSPSSYEQYF. The J gene is TRBJ2-7, the V gene TRBV7-6; no reliable D call. Trimming stripped 5 bases from V and 0 bases from J, with 5 bases between. Germline V gives CDR1 SGHVS, CDR2 FNYEAQ. This CDR3 comprises 12 residues.

The gene calls are TRBV11-2 and TRBJ2-7, with a weak D call TRBD1 (5 bases). V lost 1 base and J lost 2, with 9 bases in between. CDR3 length: 14 residues. Germline CDR1 SGHAT, CDR2 FQNNGV. The CDR3 protein is CASSLVGATYEQYF. Written as DNA, the CDR3 is TGTGCCAGCAGCTTAGTTGGGGCTACCTACGAGCAGTACTTC.

The chain combines TRBV4-3 with TRBJ2-3; D may be TRBD2 (5 bases). The CDR3 has 17 amino acids. V was pared by 0 bases and J by 5 bases, with 18 bases between. CDR1 LGHNA and CDR2 YSLEER come from the germline V gene. The CDR3 is CASSQEAPEGLGDTQYF. CDR3 nucleotide sequence: TGCGCCAGCAGCCAAGAAGCCCCCGAGGGCCTAGGAGATACGCAGTATTTT.

The chain joins TRBV7-2 to TRBJ2-5; D possibly corresponds to TRBD1 (6 bases). The J call may not be correct, given that the DNA end is closer to TRBJ2-7. The CDR3 runs 14 residues. Germline CDR1 is SGHTA and CDR2 is FQGNSA. As DNA, the CDR3 is TGTGCCAGCAGCTTAGTCCCAGGGGTCCACGAGCAGTACTTC. This gives the protein CASSLVPGVHEQYF.

This rearrangement joins TRBV27 to TRBJ2-2; D might be TRBD2 (5 bases). The germline V and J ends were trimmed by 3 bases and 1 base, with 9 bases remaining between them. The CDR3 totals 15 residues. Germline V lookup: CDR1 MNHEY, CDR2 SMNVEV (reference sequence). The CDR3 is CASSLVSGNTGELFF. The CDR3 DNA follows: TGTGCCAGCAGTTTGGTGAGCGGGAACACCGGGGAGCTGTTTTTT.

The gene calls are TRBV25-1 and TRBJ2-3; 14 nucleotides line up with TRBD2. Germline CDR1 and CDR2: MGHDK and SYGVNS. V lost 3 bases and J lost 3; bases outside the gene matches: 2. This CDR3 has 16 residues. The CDR3 DNA follows: TGTGCCAGCAGTGACGGGACTAGCGGGAGAACAGATACGCAGTATTTT. This translates into CASSDGTSGRTDTQYF.

V is TRBV29-1 and J is TRBJ2-5; 9 nucleotides line up with TRBD2. Looked up from germline, CDR1 is SQVTM and CDR2 is ANQGSEA. The CDR3 sequence is 16 residues long. Unmatched junction bases numbered 7, after V lost 0 bases and J lost 2 bases. The CDR3, as DNA: TGCAGCGTTGAAGAAGGGAAAGCGGGAGGTCAAGAGACCCAGTACTTC. It specifies CSVEEGKAGGQETQYF.

V usage is TRBV4-1 and J usage is TRBJ2-7; 7 bases map to TRBD2. Looked up from germline, CDR1 is MGHRA and CDR2 is YSYEKL. V was clipped by 4 bases and J by 1 base; unmatched bases: 19. The CDR3 contains 19 residues. The CDR3 reads CASSLYPWRELRGSYEQYF. The CDR3 coding sequence is TGCGCCAGCAGCCTTTATCCGTGGCGGGAGCTCCGTGGATCCTACGAGCAGTACTTC.

This chain joins TRBV6-4 and TRBJ1-2, with a tentative D call TRBD1 (5 bases). Germline values: CDR1 MRHNA, CDR2 SNTAGT. Deletions cut 0 bases from V and 0 bases from J, with 8 bases between. This CDR3 has 15 residues. The CDR3 coding sequence is TGTGCCAGCAGTGACTCACAGGAAGCTAACTATGGCTACACCTTC. Protein product: CASSDSQEANYGYTF.